This T cell receptor beta chain appears in the sequencing data of a study of control samples from healthy donors and cancer patients. V was clipped by 0 bases and J by 5 bases; unmatched bases: 8. Germline assignment: CDR1 LGHDT and CDR2 YNNKEL (reference sequence). The CDR3 is 17 amino acids. The repertoire was sequenced with immunoSEQ multiplex PCR; TCRdb's copy has only in-frame clones and lacks some. The sample consists of around 94,000 clones, about 88% of them appearing once. What was sequenced was blood. This sequence joins TRBV3-1 (or the pseudogene TRBV3-2) and TRBJ2-1; 9 bases match TRBD2. The receptor was derived from a woman aged 45-60 years in good health. For the CDR3, the DNA is TGTGCCAGCAGCCAAGATCCCGGCGGGAGGGCCAACAATGAGCAGTTCTTC. Amino acids: CASSQDPGGRANNEQFF.